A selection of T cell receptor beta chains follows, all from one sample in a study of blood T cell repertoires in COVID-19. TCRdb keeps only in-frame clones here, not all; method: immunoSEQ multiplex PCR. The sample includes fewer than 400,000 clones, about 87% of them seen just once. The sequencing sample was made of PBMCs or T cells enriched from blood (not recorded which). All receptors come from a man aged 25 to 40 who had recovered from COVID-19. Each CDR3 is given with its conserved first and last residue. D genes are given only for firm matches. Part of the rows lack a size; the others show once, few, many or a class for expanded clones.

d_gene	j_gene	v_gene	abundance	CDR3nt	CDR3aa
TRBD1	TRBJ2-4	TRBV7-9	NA	TGTGCCAGCAGCACCGGACAGGGGGGAGCCAAAAACATTCAGTACTTC	CASSTGQGGAKNIQYF
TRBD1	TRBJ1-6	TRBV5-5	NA	TGTGCCAGCAGCCGTGACAGGGGTCTTTCACCCCTCCACTTT	CASSRDRGLSPLHF
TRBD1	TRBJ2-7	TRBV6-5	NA	TGTGCCAGCAGCCTGGACAGGGGGTTTGACGAGCAGTACTTC	CASSLDRGFDEQYF
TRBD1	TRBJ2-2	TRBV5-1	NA	TGCGCCAGTTCACAGGGGAGTCCCGGGGAGCTGTTTTTT	CASSQGSPGELFF
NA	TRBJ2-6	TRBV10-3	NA	TGTGCCATCAGTGAGGGGAGCTCTGGGGCCAACGTCCTGACTTTC	CAISEGSSGANVLTF
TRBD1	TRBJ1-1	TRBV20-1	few	TGCACCACCGAGGACAGGGGTGGAGGTTTCTTT	CTTEDRGGGFF
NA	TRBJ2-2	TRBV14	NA	TGTGCCAGCAGCCAAGTTAGGGGGACGAACACCGGGGAGCTGTTTTTT	CASSQVRGTNTGELFF
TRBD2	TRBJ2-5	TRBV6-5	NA	TGTGCCAGCAGTTACACGGCTAGCGGGGGGGCGGAGACCCAGTACTTC	CASSYTASGGAETQYF
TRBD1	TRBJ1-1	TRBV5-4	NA	TGTGCCAGCAGCTTAGGACAGGGGGCTATGGGGACTGAAGCTTTCTTT	CASSLGQGAMGTEAFF
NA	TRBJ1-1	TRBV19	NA	TGTGCCAGTAGTGGGGGGACGGCCATTGAAGCTTTCTTT	CASSGGTAIEAFF
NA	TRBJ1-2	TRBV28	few	TGTGCCAGCAGTTTGGGCCGCTTGCGACAATCAAACTATGGCTACACCTTC	CASSLGRLRQSNYGYTF
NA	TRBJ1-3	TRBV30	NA	TGTGCCTGGAGTGTACGGGCTGGAAACACCATATATTTT	CAWSVRAGNTIYF